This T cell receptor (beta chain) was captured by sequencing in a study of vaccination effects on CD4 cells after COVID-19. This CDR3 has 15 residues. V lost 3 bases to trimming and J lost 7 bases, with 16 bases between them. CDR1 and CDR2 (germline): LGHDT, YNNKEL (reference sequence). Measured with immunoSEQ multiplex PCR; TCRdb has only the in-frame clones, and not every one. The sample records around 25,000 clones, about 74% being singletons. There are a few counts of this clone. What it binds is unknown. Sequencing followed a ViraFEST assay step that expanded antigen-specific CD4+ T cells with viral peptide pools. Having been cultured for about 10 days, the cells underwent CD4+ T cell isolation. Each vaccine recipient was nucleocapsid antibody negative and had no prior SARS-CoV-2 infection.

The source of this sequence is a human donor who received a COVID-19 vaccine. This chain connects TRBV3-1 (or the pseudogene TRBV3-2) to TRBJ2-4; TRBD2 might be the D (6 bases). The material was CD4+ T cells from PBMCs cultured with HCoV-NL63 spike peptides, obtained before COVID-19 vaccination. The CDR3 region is CASSQPSPGDNIQYF. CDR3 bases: TGTGCCAGCAGCCAGCCCTCCCCGGGGGATAACATTCAGTACTTC.